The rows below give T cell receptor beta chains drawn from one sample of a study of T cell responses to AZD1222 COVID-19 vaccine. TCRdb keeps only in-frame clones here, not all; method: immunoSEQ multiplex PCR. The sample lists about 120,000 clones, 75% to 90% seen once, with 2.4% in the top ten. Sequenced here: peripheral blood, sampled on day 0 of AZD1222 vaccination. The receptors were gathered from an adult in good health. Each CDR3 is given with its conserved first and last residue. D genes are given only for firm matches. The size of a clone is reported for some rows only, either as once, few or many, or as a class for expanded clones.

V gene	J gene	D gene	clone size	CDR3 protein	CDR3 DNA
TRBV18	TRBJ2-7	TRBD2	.	CASSRGGYEQYF	TGTGCCAGCTCACGGGGGGGTTACGAGCAGTACTTC
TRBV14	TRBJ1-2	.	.	CASSQAREGGYTF	TGTGCCAGCAGCCAAGCAAGGGAAGGTGGCTACACCTTC
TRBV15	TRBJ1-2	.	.	CATSRDRSEGYTF	TGTGCCACCAGCAGAGATCGGTCGGAGGGCTACACCTTC
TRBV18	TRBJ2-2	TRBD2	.	CASSATSGQNTGELFF	TGTGCCAGCTCAGCGACTAGCGGGCAGAACACCGGGGAGCTGTTTTTT
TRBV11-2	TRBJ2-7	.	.	CASSLALSYEQYF	TGTGCCAGCAGCTTAGCACTCTCCTACGAGCAGTACTTC
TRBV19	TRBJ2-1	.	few	CASSIGGNNEQFF	TGTGCCAGTAGTATCGGCGGGAACAATGAGCAGTTCTTC
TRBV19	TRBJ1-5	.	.	CASSSIGDLRGHGQPQHF	TGTGCCAGTAGTTCGATAGGGGACCTCAGGGGTCACGGTCAGCCCCAGCATTTT
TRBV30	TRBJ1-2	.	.	CAWSVSGNYGYTF	TGTGCCTGGAGTGTATCAGGGAACTATGGCTACACCTTC
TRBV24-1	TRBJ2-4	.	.	CATSDPGRNIQYF	TGTGCCACCAGTGATCCGGGCCGAAACATTCAGTACTTC
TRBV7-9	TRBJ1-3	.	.	CASRPSGGVHSGNTIYF	TGTGCCAGCAGACCCAGCGGGGGTGTCCACTCTGGAAACACCATATATTTT
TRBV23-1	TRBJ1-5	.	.	CASSQSPRVQGSHQPQHF	TGCGCCAGCAGTCAATCGCCGAGGGTCCAGGGCTCTCATCAGCCCCAGCATTTT
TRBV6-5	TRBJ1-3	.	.	CASRGQGNTIYF	TGTGCCAGCAGAGGCCAGGGGAACACCATATATTTT
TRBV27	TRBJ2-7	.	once	CAGSPTGSAYEQYF	TGTGCCGGCAGCCCTACAGGGTCGGCCTACGAGCAGTACTTC
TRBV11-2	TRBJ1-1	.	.	CASSPAGLNTEAFF	TGTGCCAGCAGCCCCGCGGGGCTGAACACTGAAGCTTTCTTT
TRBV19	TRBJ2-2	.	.	CASSLRRDRTGELFF	TGTGCCAGTAGTCTCCGCCGGGACCGAACCGGGGAGCTGTTTTTT
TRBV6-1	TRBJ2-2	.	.	CASGSGGELFF	TGTGCCAGCGGTTCCGGCGGGGAGCTGTTTTTT
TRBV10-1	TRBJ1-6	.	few	CASKVIQGIWNSPLHF	TGCGCCAGCAAAGTAATACAGGGAATATGGAATTCACCCCTCCACTTT
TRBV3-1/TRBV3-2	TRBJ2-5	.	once	CASSQDGGAGETQYF	TGTGCCAGCAGCCAAGATGGGGGAGCGGGAGAGACCCAGTACTTC
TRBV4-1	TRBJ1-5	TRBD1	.	CASSTWPGTVPLSSNQPQHF	TGCGCCAGCAGCACATGGCCCGGGACAGTTCCACTCTCGAGCAATCAGCCCCAGCATTTT
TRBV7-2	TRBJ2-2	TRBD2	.	CASSLEVLGLAGTGELFF	TGTGCCAGCAGCTTAGAAGTATTGGGACTAGCGGGCACCGGGGAGCTGTTTTTT
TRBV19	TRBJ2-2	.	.	CASSMNGQNTGELFF	TGTGCCAGTAGTATGAACGGGCAGAACACCGGGGAGCTGTTTTTT
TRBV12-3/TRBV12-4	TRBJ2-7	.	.	CASSLWGSEQYF	TGTGCCAGCAGTTTATGGGGTTCCGAGCAGTACTTC
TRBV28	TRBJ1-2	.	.	CAGWTEGDEGYTF	TGTGCCGGTTGGACGGAGGGGGATGAAGGCTACACCTTC
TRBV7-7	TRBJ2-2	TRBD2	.	CASSLGRGLLGAVPGELFF	TGTGCTAGCAGCTTAGGCCGGGGACTACTAGGGGCCGTTCCCGGGGAGCTGTTTTTT
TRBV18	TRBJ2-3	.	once	CASSPRMGSTDTQYF	TGTGCCAGCTCACCACGAATGGGGAGCACAGATACGCAGTATTTT
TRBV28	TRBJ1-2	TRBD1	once	CASLEGGKRDGYTF	TGTGCCAGCTTAGAAGGGGGCAAAAGGGATGGCTACACCTTC
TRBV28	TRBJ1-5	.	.	CASSLRAPNQPQHF	TGTGCCAGCAGTTTAAGGGCCCCCAATCAGCCCCAGCATTTT
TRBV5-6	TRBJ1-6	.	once	CASSLGDRIGSPLHF	TGTGCCAGCAGCTTGGGCGACAGGATAGGTTCACCCCTCCACTTT
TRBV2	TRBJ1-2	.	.	CASSPRGGRSYGYTF	TGTGCCAGCAGTCCGCGGGGGGGGCGCAGCTATGGCTACACCTTC
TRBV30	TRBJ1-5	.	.	CAWSDGNEQPQHF	TGTGCCTGGAGTGACGGTAACGAGCAGCCCCAGCATTTT
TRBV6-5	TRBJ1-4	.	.	CASSSAGGHREKLFF	TGTGCCAGCAGTTCTGCCGGGGGGCATCGTGAAAAACTGTTTTTT
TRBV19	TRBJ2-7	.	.	CASSPGPAKKYF	TGTGCCAGTAGTCCTGGGCCGGCCAAGAAGTACTTC
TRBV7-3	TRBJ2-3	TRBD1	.	CASSGDRVTQYF	TGTGCCAGCAGCGGAGACAGGGTGACGCAGTATTTT
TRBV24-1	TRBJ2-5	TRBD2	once	CATSDLAGGGQETQYF	TGTGCCACCAGTGATTTGGCGGGAGGGGGCCAAGAGACCCAGTACTTC
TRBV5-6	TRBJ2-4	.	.	CASSLGTSGNIQYF	TGTGCCAGCAGCCTCGGGACTTCCGGAAACATTCAGTACTTC
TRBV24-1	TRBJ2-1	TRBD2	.	CATSDPLAGVGNEQFF	TGTGCCACCAGTGACCCACTAGCGGGAGTAGGCAATGAGCAGTTCTTC
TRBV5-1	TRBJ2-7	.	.	CASSVTATYEQYF	TGCGCCAGCAGCGTGACTGCTACCTACGAGCAGTACTTC
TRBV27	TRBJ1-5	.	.	CASRGMGAPGNQPQHF	TGTGCCAGCAGGGGTATGGGGGCGCCAGGCAATCAGCCCCAGCATTTT
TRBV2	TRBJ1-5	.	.	CASSAFGRANQPQHF	TGTGCCAGCAGTGCTTTCGGAAGGGCCAATCAGCCCCAGCATTTT
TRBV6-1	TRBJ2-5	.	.	CASSENPGKETQYF	TGTGCCAGCAGTGAAAATCCGGGAAAAGAGACCCAGTACTTC
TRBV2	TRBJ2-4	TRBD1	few	CASSENYGWGQVQNIQYF	TGTGCCAGCAGTGAAAACTACGGGTGGGGACAGGTTCAAAACATTCAGTACTTC
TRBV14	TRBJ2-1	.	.	CASSQVRGGEQFF	TGTGCCAGCAGCCAAGTACGGGGCGGTGAGCAGTTCTTC
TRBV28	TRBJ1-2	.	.	CASSIPTGRSVGYTF	TGTGCCAGCAGTATCCCAACAGGGCGGAGCGTTGGCTACACCTTC
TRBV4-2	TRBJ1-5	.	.	CASSQLGGGGNQPQHF	TGTGCCAGCAGCCAATTGGGGGGAGGGGGAAATCAGCCCCAGCATTTT
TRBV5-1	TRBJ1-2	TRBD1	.	CASSLEEGAYGYTF	TGCGCCAGCAGCTTGGAAGAGGGGGCCTATGGCTACACCTTC
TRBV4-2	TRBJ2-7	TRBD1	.	CASSQVTGGHEQYF	TGTGCCAGCAGCCAAGTGACAGGGGGCCACGAGCAGTACTTC
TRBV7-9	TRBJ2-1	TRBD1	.	CASTTGQGYNEQFF	TGTGCCAGCACCACGGGACAGGGCTACAATGAGCAGTTCTTC
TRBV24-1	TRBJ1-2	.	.	CATSRGGDGYTF	TGTGCCACGAGCCGGGGAGGGGATGGCTACACCTTC